This T cell receptor (beta chain) came from a study of blood T cell repertoires in COVID-19. Across the whole study: Material from acute and convalescent COVID-19 was sourced from the United States, Italy and Spain. PBMCs, B-cell-depleted T cells, or T cells provided the cDNA or gDNA that made up the material.

The repertoire was sequenced with immunoSEQ multiplex PCR; TCRdb's copy has only in-frame clones and lacks some. Among fewer than 150,000 clones, around 78% were seen once, and the ten largest hold 11%. Germline loops: CDR1 MDHEN, CDR2 SYDVKM. The V gene lost 7 bases and the J gene lost 12 bases, with 18 bases spanning the gap. The CDR3 contains 12 residues. The source of this sequence is a human donor in a cohort sampled during active COVID-19. The sample taken for sequencing was peripheral blood. The chain carries TRBV28 and TRBJ1-2; D gene unclear. The CDR3 nucleotides are TGTGCCAGCAAGGAAGGATACAGTTCCCACACCTTC. Protein: CASKEGYSSHTF.